Sequencing of this T cell receptor (beta chain) was carried out in a study of blood T cell repertoires in COVID-19. Study-level background: Material from acute and convalescent COVID-19 was sourced from the United States, Italy and Spain.

Clones were read by immunoSEQ multiplex PCR, and TCRdb kept only the in-frame ones, dropping some. The data contain a few hundred thousand clones, 65% to 85% of them singletons. Which cohort a participant joined came from the clinical history participants gave. Germline V lookup: CDR1 LNHDA, CDR2 SQIVND (reference sequence). CDR3 length: 15 residues. V dropped 6 bases and J dropped 2; count of bases not matched to a gene: 7. The sequence came from a man under 40 with acute COVID-19. This chain links TRBV19 with TRBJ1-3, with TRBD1 matching over 7 bases. Input material: PBMCs or T cells enriched from blood (not recorded which). The CDR3 region is CASRKLTGAGNTIYF. The CDR3 region has the DNA TGTGCCAGTAGGAAATTAACAGGGGCTGGAAACACCATATATTTT.